These 22 T cell receptor beta chains originate from one sample sequenced in a study of T cell repertoires in cytomegalovirus infection. These receptors have no identified antigens. TCRdb called the reads again in MiXCR, with one record for every CDR3 protein. This sample has 35,000 to 55,000 distinct CDR3 sequences, with 20% found just once. The sequenced material came from PBMCs, sequenced either directly or after in vitro stimulation (not recorded which). These receptors came from a human donor in good health (CMV status not recorded). Some clones in this sample may be carry-over from other donors' samples.

V gene TRBV10-3 combines with J gene TRBJ1-2, with D maybe TRBD1 (6 bases). The V and J ends lost 3 bases and 2 bases respectively, with 13 bases between them. Germline-derived CDR1 and CDR2 are ENHRY and SYGVKD. The CDR3 is 15 amino acids. The CDR3 loop reads CAISDQGWRNYGYTF. CDR3 nucleotide sequence: TGTGCCATCAGTGATCAGGGGTGGCGGAACTATGGCTACACCTTC.

The genes are TRBV9 and TRBJ1-1; D is unclear. Germline values: CDR1 SGDLS, CDR2 YYNGEE. The CDR3 loop spans 14 amino acids. Trimming pared 2 bases from V and 3 bases from J, leaving 11 bases between. The DNA of the CDR3 is TGTGCCAGCAGCGTGGGGAGCTCCGACACTGAAGCTTTCTTT. Its translation is CASSVGSSDTEAFF.

The chain links TRBV5-1 to TRBJ1-1, with 10 bases identical to TRBD1. Germline CDR1 SGHRS, CDR2 YFSETQ. Germline trimming cut 5 bases from V and 4 bases from J; bases unmatched to any gene: 5. CDR3 length: 14 amino acids. CDR3 nucleotides: TGCGCCAGCAGGGGACAGGGGTTGGGCACTGAAGCTTTCTTT. Its translation is CASRGQGLGTEAFF. Supplemented by reference TRBV5-1 and TRBJ1-1, the full variable domain reads KAGVTQTPRYLIKTRGQQVTLSCSPISGHRSVSWYQQTPGQGLQFLFEYFSETQRNKGNFPGRFSGRQFSNSRSEMNVSTLELGDSALYLCASRGQGLGTEAFFGQGTRLTVV.

This clonotype was recorded a few times. The chain joins TRBV12-3 or TRBV12-4 to TRBJ2-1; D gene uncertain. The CDR3 sequence is 11 residues long. V was trimmed by 5 bases and J by 8 bases, leaving 7 bases between them. The CDR3 DNA reads as TGTGCCAGCAGTCACTTGGATGAGCAGTTCTTC. It yields the protein CASSHLDEQFF.

Many counts were recorded for this clonotype. The chain recombines TRBV7-2 with TRBJ1-1; D gene unclear. Germline CDR1 reads SGHTA; CDR2 reads FQGNSA. V dropped 4 bases and J dropped 10 bases, with 16 bases sitting between them. The CDR3 consists of 13 residues. The CDR3 region is CASSWAGPAGAFF. CDR3 nucleotide sequence: TGTGCCAGCAGCTGGGCGGGCCCGGCGGGAGCTTTCTTT.

Ten or more counts support this clonotype. The chain uses TRBV6-1 and TRBJ2-5, with D perhaps TRBD1 or TRBD2 (5 bases each). The V end was cut by 8 bases, the J end by 2 bases, with 15 bases between. CDR1 MNHNS and CDR2 SASEGT come from the germline V gene. This CDR3 region has 14 residues. The CDR3 DNA is TGTGCCAGCGCCCTAGGGACGGCACAAGAGACCCAGTACTTC. This encodes CASALGTAQETQYF.

CDR3 sequence reads: CSVEDRGGGGNEQFF. DNA of the CDR3: TGCAGCGTTGAAGATCGGGGGGGAGGAGGGAATGAGCAGTTCTTC. This chain joins TRBV29-1 and TRBJ2-1; 8 bases align to TRBD2. There are 15 residues in the CDR3. Germline CDR1 is SQVTM and CDR2 is ANQGSEA. Trimming at V came to 0 bases and at J to 7 bases, leaving 8 bases not matched to a gene.

J is TRBJ2-1 and V is TRBV29-1; D is tentatively TRBD1 or TRBD2 (6 bases each). The CDR3 runs 14 residues. Germline lookup yields CDR1 SQVTM and CDR2 ANQGSEA. The V end lost 7 bases, the J end lost 4 bases, and 17 bases lay between the germline ends. The CDR3 DNA reads as TGCAGCGCCGAAGGGGGGAGAGGTTACAATGAGCAGTTCTTC. It specifies CSAEGGRGYNEQFF.

This clonotype was seen repeatedly, ten times or more. The chain recombines TRBV7-2 with TRBJ2-2; 7 bases map to TRBD2. Germline CDR1 and CDR2: SGHTA and FQGNSA. This CDR3 comprises 15 residues. J lost 3 bases, V lost 1 base, and 2 bases had no gene match. The CDR3 sequence is CASSLGDYYTGELFF. The CDR3 coding sequence is TGTGCCAGCAGCTTAGGGGACTATTACACCGGGGAGCTGTTTTTT.

For the CDR3, the DNA is TGTGCCAGCAGCTTAGCTGCGGGGGGTTACACCGGGGAGCTGTTTTTT. This gives the protein CASSLAAGGYTGELFF. The rearrangement joins TRBV7-2 to TRBJ2-2; TRBD2 aligns across 8 bases. The germline CDR1 and CDR2 sequences are SGHTA and FQGNSA. With 0 bases clipped from V and 3 bases from J, the junction kept 3 bases outside the gene matches. The CDR3 has 16 amino acids.

The chain combines TRBV4-1 with TRBJ1-3; tentative D call: TRBD1 (5 bases). V lost 3 bases to trimming and J lost 4 bases, with 16 bases between them. This CDR3 region has 16 residues. CDR1 and CDR2 (germline): MGHRA, YSYEKL. In nucleotides, the CDR3 is TGCGCCAGCAGCCACCCGGGCAGGAGGGGCGGAAACACCATATATTTT. Amino acid sequence: CASSHPGRRGGNTIYF.

The rearrangement links TRBV6-5 to TRBJ2-1; D not certain. From germline, CDR1 is MNHEY and CDR2 SVGAGI. V lost 11 bases, J lost 9 bases, and 20 bases lay in between. CDR3 length: 13 amino acids. For the CDR3, the DNA is TGTGCCTCAGGCATAGCCCCAAAGGGTGAGCAGTTCTTC. Its translation is CASGIAPKGEQFF.

This chain uses TRBV28 with TRBJ2-7; D perhaps matches TRBD2 (6 bases). CDR3 length equals 15 residues. V was shortened by 6 bases and J by 0 bases, with 15 bases between the two germline ends. Germline CDR1 MDHEN, CDR2 SYDVKM. CDR3 residues: CASSPLGGDSYEQYF. In DNA, the CDR3 is TGTGCCAGCAGCCCCCTCGGGGGAGACTCCTACGAGCAGTACTTC.

The chain couples TRBV5-5 to TRBJ2-1, with a tentative D call TRBD2 (5 bases). Trimming stripped 0 bases from V and 6 bases from J, with 13 bases between. Germline values: CDR1 SGHKS, CDR2 YYEKEE (reference sequence). The CDR3 is 15 residues long. CDR3 in amino acids: CASSLERLTPNEQFF. CDR3 DNA sequence: TGTGCCAGCAGCTTGGAGCGGCTAACCCCCAATGAGCAGTTCTTC.

V gene TRBV19 combines with J gene TRBJ1-6; D possibly corresponds to TRBD1 (5 bases). Trimming stripped 3 bases from V and 7 bases from J, with 10 bases between. Germline V gives CDR1 LNHDA, CDR2 SQIVND (reference sequence). This CDR3 has 14 amino acids. CDR3 amino acids: CASSIEWDNSPLHF. The CDR3 DNA follows: TGTGCCAGTAGTATTGAATGGGACAATTCACCCCTCCACTTT.

The chain is built from TRBV12-3 or TRBV12-4 and TRBJ2-3, with unresolved D. Trimming pared 7 bases from V and 0 bases from J, leaving 11 bases between. The CDR3 has 14 amino acids. The CDR3 nucleotides are TGTGCCAGCAATTTTCAGGCTAGCACAGATACGCAGTATTTT. The encoded protein is CASNFQASTDTQYF.

The chain combines TRBV19 with TRBJ2-3; D perhaps matches TRBD2 (6 bases). Per germline, CDR1 LNHDA and CDR2 SQIVND (reference sequence). There are 13 residues in the CDR3. The V gene lost 6 bases and the J gene lost 4 bases, with 11 bases spanning the gap. CDR3 bases: TGTGCCAGTAGCAGACTAGGTTCAGATACGCAGTATTTT. It translates to CASSRLGSDTQYF.

This clonotype has ten or more counts. V gene TRBV7-2 combines with J gene TRBJ1-6; tentative D call: TRBD1 (6 bases). V lost 1 base and J lost 9, with 16 bases in between. Germline CDR1 reads SGHTA; CDR2 reads FQGNSA. CDR3 length equals 16 residues. The CDR3 region has the DNA TGTGCCAGCAGCTTAGACGGGACAAGTGGGCGTTCACCCCTCCACTTT. Amino acids: CASSLDGTSGRSPLHF.

The chain joins TRBV5-6 to TRBJ2-6; D remains unclear. Germline V gene sequence: CDR1 SGHDT, CDR2 YYEEEE. Deletions cut 3 bases from V and 2 bases from J, with 15 bases between. This CDR3 has 17 amino acids. The CDR3 DNA reads TGTGCCAGCAGCTCGTACGCCTACAGCACTGGGGCCAACGTCCTGACTTTC. Protein: CASSSYAYSTGANVLTF.

About this clonotype itself: The junction does not match germline at one end; this may be a read error. The chain carries TRBV15 and TRBJ1-3, with a tentative D call TRBD1 (6 bases). Germline CDR1 LNHNV, CDR2 YYDKDF (reference sequence). The CDR3 loop spans 15 amino acids. CDR3 bases: TGTGCCACCAGCAGTGGACAGACCGGCGGAAACACCAAATATTTT. Translated, it gives CATSSGQTGGNTKYF. Full variable domain (outside the CDR3, taken from reference TRBV15 and TRBJ1-3): DAMVIQNPRYQVTQFGKPVTLSCSQTLNHNVMYWYQQKSSQAPKLLFHYYDKDFNNEADTPDNFQSRRPNTSFCFLDIRSPGLGDTAMYLCATSSGQTGGNTKYFGEGSWLTVV.

A few counts support this clonotype. The rearrangement joins TRBV30 to TRBJ1-4, with no clear D. Germline values: CDR1 GTSNPN, CDR2 SVGIG (reference sequence). The CDR3 totals 14 residues. The V and J ends lost 0 bases and 7 bases respectively, with 12 bases between them. The CDR3 nucleotides read TGTGCCTGGAGTGTTAAGCTAGGTGGTGAAAAACTGTTTTTT. Its protein is CAWSVKLGGEKLFF.

The chain links TRBV2 to TRBJ1-3; 7 bases align to TRBD1. After removal of 8 bases from V and 0 bases from J, the junction contained 4 bases not matched to a gene. Germline lookup yields CDR1 SNHLY and CDR2 FYNNEI. The CDR3 runs to 14 residues. The CDR3 DNA follows: TGTGCCAGCGGACAGGCCTTCTCTGGAAACACCATATATTTT. It translates to CASGQAFSGNTIYF.